What follows are 8 T cell receptor beta chains derived from one specimen sequenced in a study of blood T cells in healthy people across ages. A second PCR, run for roughly 7 to 12 cycles, used a sample-barcoded 5' primer plus a J-beta primer mix. TCRdb reprocessed the 5' RACE reads via MiXCR and lists one record per CDR3 protein. The sample gives 650,000 to 700,000 distinct CDR3 sequences, over 40% of which show up once; approximately 12% is in the top ten. Source material: blood. All receptors come from a woman older than 75 in good health.

This clonotype was recorded once. The chain is built from TRBV25-1 and TRBJ1-2, with D uncertain. Trimming took off 1 base at V and 5 bases at J, with 5 bases between the two ends. Germline CDR1 MGHDK, CDR2 SYGVNS. The CDR3 totals 12 residues. The chain's CDR3 is CASSEFPYGYTF. The DNA of the CDR3 is TGTGCCAGCAGTGAATTTCCTTATGGCTACACCTTC.

This clonotype has ten or more counts. The rearrangement joins TRBV20-1 to TRBJ2-1, with 9 bases aligning to TRBD2. J was trimmed by 5 bases and V by 5 bases; bases with no gene match: 10. The CDR3 totals 15 residues. CDR1 and CDR2 from the germline V gene are DFQATT and SNEGSKA (reference sequence). The DNA for the CDR3 is TGCAGTGCTGTGGGGCGGGGGGGCCTACACAATGAGCAGTTCTTC. This encodes CSAVGRGGLHNEQFF.

This chain links TRBV7-8 with TRBJ2-3, with D possibly called TRBD1 or TRBD2 (5 bases each). The CDR3 totals 14 residues. Trimming took off 0 bases at V and 6 bases at J, with 10 bases between the two ends. CDR1 is SGHVS, CDR2 FQNEAQ, per germline. In DNA, the CDR3 is TGTGCCAGCAGCTTAGCGCTATGGGGGGATACGCAGTATTTT. Protein: CASSLALWGDTQYF.

At least ten counts were recorded for this clonotype. The chain links TRBV10-3 to TRBJ2-5, with 7 bases fitting TRBD2. Germline values: CDR1 ENHRY, CDR2 SYGVKD. V shed 10 bases and J 4 bases; nucleotides not matched to a gene: 9. The CDR3 has 13 residues. CDR3 DNA: TGTGCCACAAGTGGGGAGGGGAGAGAGACCCAGTACTTC. This encodes CATSGEGRETQYF.

The chain has TRBV10-3 and TRBJ1-6; TRBD1 is a possible D gene (6 bases). CDR3 size: 13 residues. Trimming left V 2 bases short and J 11 bases short, with 10 bases between. The V gene's germline CDR1 is ENHRY and CDR2 SYGVKD. CDR3 protein: CAISEAGATPLHF. CDR3 bases: TGTGCCATCAGTGAGGCAGGGGCAACACCCCTCCACTTT.

This clonotype has a count of ten or more. This chain connects TRBV12-3 or TRBV12-4 to TRBJ1-1; the D is unclear. The CDR3 is made up of 13 amino acids. V shed 2 bases and J shed 1 base, with 5 bases lying between them. CDR3 region: CASSLMKNTEAFF. Here the CDR3 DNA reads TGTGCCAGCAGTTTAATGAAGAACACTGAAGCTTTCTTT.

The J gene is TRBJ1-1, the V gene TRBV20-1; D unresolved. The CDR3 runs 12 residues. Germline V gives CDR1 DFQATT, CDR2 SNEGSKA (reference sequence). With 0 bases removed from V and 5 bases from J, the gap between germline ends came to 7 bases. CDR3 in amino acids: CSAREGYTEAFF. CDR3 bases: TGCAGTGCTAGAGAGGGATATACTGAAGCTTTCTTT.

V usage is TRBV4-3 and J usage is TRBJ2-3, with no clear D. The V end lost 0 bases, the J end lost 3 bases, and 4 bases lay between the germline ends. This CDR3 comprises 13 residues. The germline CDR1 and CDR2 sequences are LGHNA and YSLEER. The CDR3 reads CASSQEDTDTQYF. CDR3 nucleotides: TGCGCCAGCAGCCAAGAAGATACAGATACGCAGTATTTT.